Here is one T cell receptor beta chain with its context. As yet, its antigen is unknown. TCRdb reprocessed the reads with MiXCR, giving one entry per CDR3 protein. Of some 600,000 distinct CDR3 sequences detected, around 24% appear once; the ten largest clones hold under 8.5%. The sample comes from a study of T cell repertoires in cytomegalovirus infection. Study-level background: TCR beta signatures that were public indicated CMV infection and matching HLA type. Study results and caveats: The response measured ex vivo was dominated by TCR beta clonotypes (HLA-C-restricted and CMV-specific). Cumulative public TCR beta family frequency identified CMV carriers with the relevant HLA.

Germline lookup yields CDR1 DFQATT and CDR2 SNEGSKA (reference sequence). Trimming took off 5 bases at V and 11 bases at J, with 13 bases between the two ends. This CDR3 is built from 11 residues. The rearrangement uses TRBV20-1 and TRBJ1-5; tentatively, D is TRBD1 (5 bases). Sequencing was carried out using CD8+ T cells from PBMCs. The receptor's source is a human donor in good health (CMV status not recorded). Some clones in this sample may be carry-over from other donors' samples. This CDR3 reads CSAGTLRTQHF. In DNA form, the CDR3 reads TGCAGTGCTGGGACCCTCAGAACCCAGCATTTT.